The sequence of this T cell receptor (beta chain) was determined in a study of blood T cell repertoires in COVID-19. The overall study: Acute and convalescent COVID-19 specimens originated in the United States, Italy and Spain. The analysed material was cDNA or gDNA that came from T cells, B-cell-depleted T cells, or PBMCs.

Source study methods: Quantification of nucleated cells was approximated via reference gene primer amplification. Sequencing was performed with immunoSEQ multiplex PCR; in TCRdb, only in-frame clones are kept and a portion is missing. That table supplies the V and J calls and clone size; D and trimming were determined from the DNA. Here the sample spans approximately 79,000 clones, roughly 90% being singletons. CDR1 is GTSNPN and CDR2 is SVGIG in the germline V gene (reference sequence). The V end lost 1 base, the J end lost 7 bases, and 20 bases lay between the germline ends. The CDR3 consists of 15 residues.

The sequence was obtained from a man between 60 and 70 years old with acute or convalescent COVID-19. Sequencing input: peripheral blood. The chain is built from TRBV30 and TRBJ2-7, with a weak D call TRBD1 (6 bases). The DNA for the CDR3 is TGTGCCTGGAGTGGGGCTGCAGGGGCCGTCTGGGAGCAGTACTTC. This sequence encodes CAWSGAAGAVWEQYF.